The 19 T cell receptor beta chains presented below share a single source sample, sequenced in a study of T-cell reconstitution after alpha-beta-depleted transplantation in children. Unique molecular identifiers were used in preparing the TCRbeta library. MiXCR, run by TCRdb on the PCR reads, gives a single entry per CDR3 protein. The data show hundreds of thousands of distinct CDR3 sequences, 8.2% seen once. This sample comprised PBMCs, mostly from graft donor cells, obtained 180 days after TCRalphabeta/CD19-depleted stem cell transplant. These TCRs come from a male patient between 5 and 17 years old who had a stem cell transplant for acute lymphoblastic leukemia, so the T cells may come from the graft donor.

The gene calls are TRBV20-1 and TRBJ2-7; D is undetermined. CDR1 is DFQATT, CDR2 SNEGSKA, per germline (reference sequence). Trimming removed 0 bases from V and 0 bases from J, with 12 bases in between. CDR3 length: 15 amino acids. The CDR3 is CSARDLRLHSYEQYF. The DNA of the CDR3 is TGCAGTGCTAGAGATCTGAGACTGCACTCCTACGAGCAGTACTTC.

This clonotype showed up many times. This chain links TRBV4-2 with TRBJ2-5, with 9 bases identical to TRBD1. Germline loops: CDR1 LGHNA, CDR2 YNFKEQ. The length of the CDR3 is 15 residues. Trimming cost V 3 bases and J 5 bases; bases outside gene matches: 7. In DNA, the CDR3 is TGTGCCAGCAGCCACCCGGGACAGGGTGGGGAGACCCAGTACTTC. Amino acid sequence: CASSHPGQGGETQYF.

The chain carries TRBV2 and TRBJ1-4; D gene unclear. The germline CDR1 and CDR2 sequences are SNHLY and FYNNEI. This CDR3 has 14 amino acids. V lost 8 bases, J lost 0 bases, and 10 bases lay in between. CDR3 DNA sequence: TGTGCCAGCGCCCCCGAGGCAACTAATGAAAAACTGTTTTTT. Encoded protein: CASAPEATNEKLFF.

The table lists this clonotype with many counts. This chain joins TRBV24-1 and TRBJ2-1; 7 bases align to TRBD2. This CDR3 has 16 residues. Germline V lookup: CDR1 KGHDR, CDR2 SFDVKD. V lost 3 bases to trimming and J lost 5 bases; unmatched junction nucleotides: 9. CDR3 bases: TGTGCCACCAGTGATCGACTAGCCTACGACCACAATGAGCAGTTCTTC. Translated, it gives CATSDRLAYDHNEQFF.

This clonotype was detected many times. The chain has TRBV7-8 and TRBJ2-7, with 13 bases matching TRBD2. J was trimmed by 9 bases and V by 2 bases; bases with no gene match: 10. Germline CDR1 is SGHVS and CDR2 is FQNEAQ. CDR3 length equals 16 residues. CDR3 sequence (DNA): TGTGCCAGCAGCTTAAACGGACTAGCGGGGGTCCCCGGGCAGTACTTC. Amino acids: CASSLNGLAGVPGQYF. The full variable domain, its missing parts supplied by reference TRBV7-8 and TRBJ2-7, is GAGVSQSPRYKVAKRGQDVALRCDPISGHVSLFWYQQALGQGPEFLTYFQNEAQLDKSGLPSDRFFAERPEGSVSTLKIQRTQQEDSAVYLCASSLNGLAGVPGQYFGPGTRLTVT.

This clonotype was counted at least ten times. The CDR3 is CASSLQFEQYF. The CDR3 DNA is TGTGCCAGCAGTTTGCAGTTCGAGCAGTACTTC. The chain carries TRBV12-3 or TRBV12-4 and TRBJ2-7; no reliable D call. The CDR3 spans 11 residues. V shed 3 bases and J shed 6 bases, with 6 bases lying between them.

This clonotype was seen at least ten times. The rearrangement joins TRBV12-3 or TRBV12-4 to TRBJ1-4, with D possibly TRBD1 on 5 matching bases. This CDR3 is 15 amino acids long. The ends were cut back, 6 bases at V and 0 bases at J, with 11 bases in the middle. CDR3 DNA sequence: TGTGCCAGCAGCCGAGGGGAGGCAACTAATGAAAAACTGTTTTTT. Its translation is CASSRGEATNEKLFF.

This clonotype was counted many times. The J gene is TRBJ2-1, the V gene TRBV12-3 or TRBV12-4; possibly TRBD2 for D (7 bases). The CDR3 is made up of 15 amino acids. The germline V and J ends were trimmed by 5 bases and 10 bases, with 21 bases remaining between them. CDR3: CASSPGGGGQGEQFF. Here the CDR3 DNA reads TGTGCCAGCAGTCCGGGTGGGGGGGGTCAGGGGGAGCAGTTCTTC.

This chain uses TRBV10-3 with TRBJ2-5, with 7 bases matching TRBD2. The germline gives CDR1 ENHRY, CDR2 SYGVKD. This CDR3 comprises 14 residues. V was clipped by 6 bases and J by 4 bases; unmatched bases: 8. The CDR3 sequence is CAISPRAGVETQYF. DNA of the CDR3: TGTGCCATCAGCCCTAGGGCGGGGGTAGAGACCCAGTACTTC.

This clonotype was found many times. The chain uses TRBV4-3 and TRBJ2-7; the D call may be TRBD1 or TRBD2 (7 bases each). Germline V lookup: CDR1 LGHNA, CDR2 YSLEER. There are 16 residues in the CDR3. V shed 1 base and J shed 1 base, with 14 bases lying between them. CDR3 sequence reads: CASSQGGRGGSYEQYF. CDR3 in DNA: TGCGCCAGCAGCCAAGGGGGCAGGGGGGGATCCTACGAGCAGTACTTC.

Many counts were recorded for this clonotype. The V and J genes are TRBV29-1 and TRBJ2-1, with D unresolved. CDR3 length equals 14 residues. The V end lost 4 bases, the J end lost 0 bases, and 10 bases lay between the germline ends. Germline V CDR1 and CDR2: SQVTM, ANQGSEA. CDR3 region: CSVGRSVSYNEQFF. Here the CDR3 DNA reads TGCAGCGTTGGAAGGTCTGTCTCCTACAATGAGCAGTTCTTC.

This clonotype was picked up many times. The rearrangement uses TRBV9 and TRBJ2-1; 11 nucleotides agree with TRBD2. V lost 2 bases to trimming and J lost 5 bases; unmatched junction nucleotides: 3. Germline lookup yields CDR1 SGDLS and CDR2 YYNGEE. This CDR3 comprises 15 residues. CDR3 amino acids: CASSVTSGNHNEQFF. The CDR3 DNA follows: TGTGCCAGCAGCGTGACTAGCGGGAACCACAATGAGCAGTTCTTC.

V gene TRBV7-2 combines with J gene TRBJ1-2; 7 nucleotides align to TRBD1. This CDR3 spans 15 amino acids. Germline loops: CDR1 SGHTA, CDR2 FQGNSA. The J segment lost 7 bases and the V segment lost 4 bases, leaving 12 bases of the junction unmatched. CDR3 DNA sequence: TGTGCCAGCAGCTCCCATACGACAGGGCGCGGTGGCTACACCTTC. Protein sequence: CASSSHTTGRGGYTF.

This clonotype appeared many times. This sequence joins TRBV29-1 and TRBJ1-4; 8 bases are a match to TRBD1. The CDR3 spans 12 residues. Germline V lookup: CDR1 SQVTM, CDR2 ANQGSEA. The V and J ends lost 7 bases and 8 bases, in that order; junction bases with no gene match: 6. The CDR3 spells CSAVAGGEKLFF. The DNA for the CDR3 is TGCAGCGCCGTCGCAGGGGGCGAAAAACTGTTTTTT.

This clonotype showed up many times. The genes are TRBV11-2 and TRBJ1-2; tentatively, D is TRBD1 (5 bases). Deletions cut 2 bases from V and 3 bases from J, with 10 bases between. The CDR3 contains 14 residues. Per germline, CDR1 SGHAT and CDR2 FQNNGV. CDR3 residues: CASSLRGADYGYTF. Here the CDR3 DNA reads TGTGCCAGCAGCTTACGCGGGGCAGACTATGGCTACACCTTC.

This clonotype was picked up a small number of times. The conserved closing phenylalanine or tryptophan is absent in this CDR3, likely reflecting a read error. The V gene is TRBV29-1, the J gene TRBJ2-1; 12 bases align to TRBD2. V lost 6 bases, J lost 2 bases, and 17 bases stayed unmatched. The V gene's germline CDR1 is SQVTM and CDR2 ANQGSEA. This CDR3 has 19 residues. The CDR3 DNA sequence: TGCAGCGTAGAGGGGGTGACTAGCGGGGGCCCGGCCACCTACAATGAGCAGTTCTCC. Its translation: CSVEGVTSGGPATYNEQFS.

With respect to this clonotype: This may be a read error: a much more frequent sequence differs by one nucleotide. The CDR3 DNA follows: TGTGCCGCCAGAGGTCTAGCGGGAGACACCGGGGAGCTGTTTTTT. It encodes CAARGLAGDTGELFF. V gene TRBV10-3 combines with J gene TRBJ2-2; 10 bases line up with TRBD2. V lost 11 bases, J lost 3 bases, and 9 bases stayed unmatched. The length of the CDR3 is 15 residues. From germline, CDR1 is ENHRY and CDR2 SYGVKD.

The chain recombines TRBV12-3 or TRBV12-4 with TRBJ2-7, with TRBD1 identical over 8 bases. V gave up 7 bases and J gave up 6 bases; unmatched junction bases: 11. The CDR3 has 14 amino acids. This CDR3 reads CASTPGTGPTEQYF. CDR3 coding DNA: TGTGCCAGCACCCCCGGGACAGGCCCCACCGAGCAGTACTTC.

Ten or more counts support this clonotype. The CDR3 DNA follows: TGTGCCAGCAGCGACCGGCTCGACCGGGGCTACACCTTC. This gives the protein CASSDRLDRGYTF. V is TRBV7-6 and J is TRBJ1-2; D gene unclear. CDR1 and CDR2 from the germline V gene are SGHVS and FNYEAQ. Trimming stripped 5 bases from V and 8 bases from J, with 15 bases between. The CDR3 consists of 13 residues.